Listed below are T cell receptor beta chains from one sample, sequenced in a study of PD-1 blockade in classical Hodgkin lymphoma. TCRdb's copy holds only in-frame clones and misses some; the assay was immunoSEQ multiplex PCR. The sample lists fewer than 90,000 clones; 85% to 95% were seen once. Sequences were obtained from peripheral blood mononuclear cells (PBMCs). The source of these receptors is a human donor with classical Hodgkin lymphoma. CDR3s include the opening cysteine and the closing phenylalanine or tryptophan. The D gene is left open where the match is weak. Expanded clones are given a class, and other clones once, few, many or no size at all.

clone_size j_call cdr3_length d_call v_call cdr3_nt cdr3_aa
once TRBJ2-5 13 . TRBV7-9 TGTGCCAGCAGCCGCAGGGTGGCAGAGACCCAGTACTTC CASSRRVAETQYF
. TRBJ2-7 14 TRBD1 TRBV28 TGTGCCAGCAGCCTCCGTGGACAGGCCTACGAGCAGTACTTC CASSLRGQAYEQYF
. TRBJ1-3 20 TRBD1 TRBV9 TGTGCCAGCAGCGCCGATACCGGGACAGGGGACGCCGGCCTCTGGAACACCATATATTTT CASSADTGTGDAGLWNTIYF
. TRBJ1-3 16 . TRBV19 TGTGCCAGTAGTATCACTACAGGGACCTCTGGAAACACCATATATTTT CASSITTGTSGNTIYF
. TRBJ2-7 14 . TRBV28 TGTGCCAGCAGTGTAGTAGCGGTTAACTACGAGCAGTACTTC CASSVVAVNYEQYF
. TRBJ2-1 14 . TRBV2 TGTGCCAGCAGTGAAATGTTCGGGGAGGATGAGCAGTTCTTC CASSEMFGEDEQFF
. TRBJ2-7 14 . TRBV6-1 TGTGCCAGCAGTGTCAGAGACTTCTCCTACGAGCAGTACTTC CASSVRDFSYEQYF
. TRBJ2-3 13 . TRBV28 TGTGCCAGCAAAACGGGCACGCAGGATACGCAGTATTTT CASKTGTQDTQYF
. TRBJ2-7 13 TRBD1 TRBV5-6 TGTGCCAGCAGCCCGGGACAGTTCTACGAGCAGTACTTC CASSPGQFYEQYF
. TRBJ2-7 15 . TRBV5-1 TGCGCCAGCAGCTTGTTGGCAGGGGCGGTATACGAGCAGTACTTC CASSLLAGAVYEQYF
. TRBJ1-6 14 TRBD1 TRBV5-1 TGCGCCAGCAGCTCGACAGGGCCCCATTCACCCCTCCACTTT CASSSTGPHSPLHF
once TRBJ2-2 13 . TRBV19 TGTGCCAGTACTGCAGGGAACACCGGGGAGCTGTTTTTT CASTAGNTGELFF
. TRBJ2-7 15 . TRBV28 TGTGCCAGCAGTTTTTTGGGGAAGAGTTCCTACGAGCAGTACTTC CASSFLGKSSYEQYF
. TRBJ1-1 14 TRBD1 TRBV6-5 TGTGCCAGCAGACAGGGGACACTAAACACTGAAGCTTTCTTT CASRQGTLNTEAFF
. TRBJ1-1 14 . TRBV7-8 TGTGCCAGCAGCCCACCTACAGGGAACACTGAAGCTTTCTTT CASSPPTGNTEAFF
. TRBJ1-4 14 TRBD1 TRBV6-5 TGTGCCAGCAGCCTCCCCCGGGACAGGGCCCGGGTGTTTTTT CASSLPRDRARVFF
. TRBJ2-7 13 TRBD1 TRBV10-2 TGCGCCAGCACCCGGACAGGGGGGTACGAGCAGTACTTC CASTRTGGYEQYF
. TRBJ2-1 15 TRBD2 TRBV18 TGTGCCAGCTCACCTCTAGCGGGGGGAACCAATGAGCAGTTCTTC CASSPLAGGTNEQFF
. TRBJ1-1 13 . TRBV29-1 TGCAGCGTTGTTAGTTTGACAGGATCCGAAGCTTTCTTT CSVVSLTGSEAFF
. TRBJ2-4 14 . TRBV5-1 TGCGCCAGCAGCTTGGGGGTCGGTGTTATTGTTCAGTACTTC CASSLGVGVIVQYF
. TRBJ2-5 12 TRBD2 TRBV11-2 TGTGCCAGCAGCCCGGCCGGGACTAGCGACAACTTC CASSPAGTSDNF
. TRBJ1-1 15 . TRBV6-5 TGTGCCAGCAGTCCTTACCAGGGAAGGAACACTGAAGCTTTCTTT CASSPYQGRNTEAFF
. TRBJ1-3 15 . TRBV11-1 TGTGCCAGCAGCCGGGTGGGCTCCTCTGGAAACACCATATATTTT CASSRVGSSGNTIYF
once TRBJ2-7 14 TRBD1 TRBV11-2 TGTGCCAGCAGCAGTGACGACAGGGACCACGAGCAGTACTTC CASSSDDRDHEQYF
. TRBJ2-1 16 . TRBV5-1 TGCGCCAGCAGCTTTTCTAGCGGAAAGGGGGGTAATGAGCAGTTCTTC CASSFSSGKGGNEQFF
. TRBJ1-3 16 . TRBV18 TGTGCCAGCTCACCAAATGAGGTGGCTTTTGGAAACACCATATATTTT CASSPNEVAFGNTIYF
. TRBJ1-2 13 . TRBV29-1 TGCAGCGTTGCTTTAGGCCATAACTATGGCTACACCTTC CSVALGHNYGYTF